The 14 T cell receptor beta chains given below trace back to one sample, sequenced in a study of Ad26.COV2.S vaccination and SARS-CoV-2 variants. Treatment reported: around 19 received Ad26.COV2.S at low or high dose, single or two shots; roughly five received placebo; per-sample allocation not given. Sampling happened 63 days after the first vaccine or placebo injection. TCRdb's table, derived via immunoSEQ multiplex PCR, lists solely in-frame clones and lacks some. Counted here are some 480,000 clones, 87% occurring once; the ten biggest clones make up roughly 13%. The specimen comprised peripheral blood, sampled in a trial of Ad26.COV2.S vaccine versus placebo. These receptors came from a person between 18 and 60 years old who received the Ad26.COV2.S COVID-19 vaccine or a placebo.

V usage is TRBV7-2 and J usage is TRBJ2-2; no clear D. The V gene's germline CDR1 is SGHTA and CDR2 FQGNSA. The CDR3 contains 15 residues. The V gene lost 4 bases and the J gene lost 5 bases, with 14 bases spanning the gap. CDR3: CASSSRPLRTGELFF. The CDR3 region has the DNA TGTGCCAGCAGCTCCCGCCCCCTCAGAACCGGGGAGCTGTTTTTT.

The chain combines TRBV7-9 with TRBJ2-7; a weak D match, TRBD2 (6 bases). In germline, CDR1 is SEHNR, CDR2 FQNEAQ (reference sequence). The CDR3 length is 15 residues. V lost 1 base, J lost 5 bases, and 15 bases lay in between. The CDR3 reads CASSLGFGGEDEQYF. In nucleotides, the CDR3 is TGTGCCAGCAGCTTAGGTTTTGGAGGGGAGGACGAGCAGTACTTC.

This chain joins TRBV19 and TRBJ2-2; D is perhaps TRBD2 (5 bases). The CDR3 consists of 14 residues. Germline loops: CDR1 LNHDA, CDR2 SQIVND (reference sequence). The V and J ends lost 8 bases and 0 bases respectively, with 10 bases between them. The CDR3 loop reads CASVRGANTGELFF. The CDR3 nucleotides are TGTGCCAGTGTCCGGGGAGCGAACACCGGGGAGCTGTTTTTT.

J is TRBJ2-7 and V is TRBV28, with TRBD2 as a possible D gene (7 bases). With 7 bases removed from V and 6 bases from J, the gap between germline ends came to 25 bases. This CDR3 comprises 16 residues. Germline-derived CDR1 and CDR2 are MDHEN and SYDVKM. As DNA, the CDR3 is TGTGCCAGCACCCCCTGGGGGGGGCTGGGTTTCGGCGAGCAGTACTTC. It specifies CASTPWGGLGFGEQYF.

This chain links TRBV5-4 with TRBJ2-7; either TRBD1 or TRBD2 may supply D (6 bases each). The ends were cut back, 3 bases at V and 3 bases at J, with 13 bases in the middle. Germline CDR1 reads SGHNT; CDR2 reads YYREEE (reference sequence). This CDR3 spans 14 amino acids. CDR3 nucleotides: TGTGCCAGCAGCTCCGGCGGGACACACTACGAGCAGTACTTC. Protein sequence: CASSSGGTHYEQYF.

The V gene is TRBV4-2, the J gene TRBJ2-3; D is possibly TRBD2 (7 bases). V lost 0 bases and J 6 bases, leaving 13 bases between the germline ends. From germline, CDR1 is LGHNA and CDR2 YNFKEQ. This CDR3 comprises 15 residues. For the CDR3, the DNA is TGTGCCAGCAGCCAAGATGGTGGGAGGGGGGATACGCAGTATTTT. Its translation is CASSQDGGRGDTQYF.

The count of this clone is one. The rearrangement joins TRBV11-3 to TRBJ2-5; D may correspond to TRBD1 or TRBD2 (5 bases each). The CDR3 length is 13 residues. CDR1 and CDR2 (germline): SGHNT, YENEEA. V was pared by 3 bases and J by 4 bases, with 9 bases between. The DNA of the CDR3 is TGTGCCAGCAGCTTGGGGGTTGGAGAGACCCAGTACTTC. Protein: CASSLGVGETQYF. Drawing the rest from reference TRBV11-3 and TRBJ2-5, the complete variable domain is EAGVVQSPRYKIIEKKQPVAFWCNPISGHNTLYWYLQNLGQGPELLIRYENEEAVDDSQLPKDRFSAERLKGVDSTLKIQPAELGDSAVYLCASSLGVGETQYFGPGTRLLVL.

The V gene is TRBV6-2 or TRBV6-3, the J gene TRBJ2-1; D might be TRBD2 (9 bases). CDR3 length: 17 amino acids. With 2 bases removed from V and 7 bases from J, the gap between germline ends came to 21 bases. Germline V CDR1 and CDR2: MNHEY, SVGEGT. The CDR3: CASSYAASGTGWNEQFF. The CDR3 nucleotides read TGTGCCAGCAGTTACGCGGCTAGCGGGACAGGATGGAATGAGCAGTTCTTC.

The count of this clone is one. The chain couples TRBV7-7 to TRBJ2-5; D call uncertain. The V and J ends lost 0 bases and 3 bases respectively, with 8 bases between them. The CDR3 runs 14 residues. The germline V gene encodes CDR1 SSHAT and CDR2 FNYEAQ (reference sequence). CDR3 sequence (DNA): TGTGCCAGCAGCTTAGCCGGCTTAAAAGAGACCCAGTACTTC. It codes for CASSLAGLKETQYF.

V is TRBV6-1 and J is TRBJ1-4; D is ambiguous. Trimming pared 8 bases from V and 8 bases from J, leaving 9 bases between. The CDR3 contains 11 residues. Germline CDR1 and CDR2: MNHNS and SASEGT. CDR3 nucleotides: TGTGCCAGCGGTCGGAGAGAAAAACTGTTTTTT. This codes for CASGRREKLFF.

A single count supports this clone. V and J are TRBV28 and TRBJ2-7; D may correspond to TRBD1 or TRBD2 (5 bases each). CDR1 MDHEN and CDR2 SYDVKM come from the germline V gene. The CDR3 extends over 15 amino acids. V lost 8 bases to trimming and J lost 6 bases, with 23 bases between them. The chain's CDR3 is CASFGGRGPESEQYF. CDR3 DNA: TGTGCCAGCTTTGGGGGAAGGGGCCCCGAGTCCGAGCAGTACTTC.

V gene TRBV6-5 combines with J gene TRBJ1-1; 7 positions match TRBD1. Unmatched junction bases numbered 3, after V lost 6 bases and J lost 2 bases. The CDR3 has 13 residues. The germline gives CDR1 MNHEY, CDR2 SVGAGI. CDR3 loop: CASSRTGNTEAFF. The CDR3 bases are TGTGCCAGCAGCCGGACAGGCAACACTGAAGCTTTCTTT.

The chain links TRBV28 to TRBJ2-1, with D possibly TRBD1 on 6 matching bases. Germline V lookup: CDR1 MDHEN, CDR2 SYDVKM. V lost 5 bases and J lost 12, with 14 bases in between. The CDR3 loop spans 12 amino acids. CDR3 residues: CASSMLRQVQFF. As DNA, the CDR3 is TGTGCCAGCAGTATGCTAAGACAGGTGCAGTTCTTC. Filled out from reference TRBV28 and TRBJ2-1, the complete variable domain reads DVKVTQSSRYLVKRTGEKVFLECVQDMDHENMFWYRQDPGLGLRLIYFSYDVKMKEKGDIPEGYSVSREKKERFSLILESASTNQTSMYLCASSMLRQVQFFGPGTRLTVL.

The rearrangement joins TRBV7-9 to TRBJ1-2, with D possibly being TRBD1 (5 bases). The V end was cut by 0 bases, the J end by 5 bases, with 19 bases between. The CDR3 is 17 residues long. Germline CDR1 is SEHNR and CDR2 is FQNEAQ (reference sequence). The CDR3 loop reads CASSLAGWVRTNYGYTF. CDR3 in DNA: TGTGCCAGCAGCTTAGCGGGGTGGGTCAGGACAAATTATGGCTACACCTTC.